This T cell receptor beta chain was sequenced for a study of blood T cell repertoires in COVID-19. Here immunoSEQ multiplex PCR was the method, and the copy in TCRdb shows in-frame clones only, minus some. This sample has roughly 130,000 clones, with less than 90% found just once. The CDR3 has 13 residues. The ends were cut back, 0 bases at V and 7 bases at J, with 9 bases in the middle. From germline, CDR1 is SGHNT and CDR2 YYREEE (reference sequence). This TCR was sampled from a man aged 30 to 45 with COVID-19, enrolled during active disease. This rearrangement joins TRBV5-4 to TRBJ2-3, with TRBD2 as a possible D gene (5 bases). Sequenced: peripheral blood. CDR3 sequence (DNA): TGTGCCAGCAGCTTGGCAGCGGATAATACGCAGTATTTT. Amino acid sequence: CASSLAADNTQYF. Combining the CDR3 with reference TRBV5-4 and TRBJ2-3 gives the whole variable domain ETGVTQSPTHLIKTRGQQVTLRCSSQSGHNTVSWYQQALGQGPQFIFQYYREEENGRGNFPPRFSGLQFPNYSSELNVNALELDDSALYLCASSLAADNTQYFGPGTRLTVL.